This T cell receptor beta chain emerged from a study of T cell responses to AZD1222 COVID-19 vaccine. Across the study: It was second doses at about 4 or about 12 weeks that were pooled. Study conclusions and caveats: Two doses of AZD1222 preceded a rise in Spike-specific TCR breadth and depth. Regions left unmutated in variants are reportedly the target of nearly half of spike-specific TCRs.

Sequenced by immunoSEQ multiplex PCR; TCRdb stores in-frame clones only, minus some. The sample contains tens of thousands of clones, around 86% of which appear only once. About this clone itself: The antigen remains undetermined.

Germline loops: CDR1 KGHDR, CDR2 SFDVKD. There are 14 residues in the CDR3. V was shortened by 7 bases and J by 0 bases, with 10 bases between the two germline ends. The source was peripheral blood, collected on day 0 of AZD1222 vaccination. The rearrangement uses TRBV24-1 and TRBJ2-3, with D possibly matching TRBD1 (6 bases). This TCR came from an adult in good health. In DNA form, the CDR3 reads TGTGCCACCAGCCGGACAGTAAGCACAGATACGCAGTATTTT. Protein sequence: CATSRTVSTDTQYF.